Sequencing of this T cell receptor beta chain was carried out in a study of blood T cells in healthy people across ages. The CDR3 sequence is 14 residues long. The V gene lost 4 bases and the J gene lost 1 base, with 10 bases spanning the gap. Germline V gives CDR1 SGHRS, CDR2 YFSETQ. Through a sample-barcoded 5' primer and a J-beta primer mix, a second PCR was run for 7 to 11 cycles. One entry per CDR3 protein results from TCRdb running MiXCR on the 5' RACE reads. The profile shows under 850,000 distinct CDR3 sequences, about 36% of them singletons. This clonotype was counted between two and nine times. It was approximately 10 milliliters of peripheral blood that were drawn from each donor. Extraction of total RNA produced a minimum of 5 micrograms from each sample.

The TCR comes from a man younger than 35 in good health. Input material: blood. V usage is TRBV5-1 and J usage is TRBJ2-3; weak D call: TRBD2 (5 bases). The CDR3 spells CASSPDSGTDTQYF. CDR3 in DNA: TGCGCCAGCAGCCCGGACTCTGGCACAGATACGCAGTATTTT. Variable domain in full (rest from reference TRBV5-1 and TRBJ2-3): KAGVTQTPRYLIKTRGQQVTLSCSPISGHRSVSWYQQTPGQGLQFLFEYFSETQRNKGNFPGRFSGRQFSNSRSEMNVSTLELGDSALYLCASSPDSGTDTQYFGPGTRLTVL.